This TCR beta chain stems from a study of T cells after yellow fever vaccination. Study-wide context: When fractions had low cell numbers, they were prepared with SMART-Seq v4 Ultra Low Input. Study-level findings and limits: Most primary-vaccination clones reappeared after the booster (approximately 95% CD4, about 87% CD8).

TCRdb re-called the 5' RACE reads through MiXCR, storing one row per CDR3 protein. The data hold about 30,000 distinct CDR3 sequences, with nearly 4.5% observed a single time. This clonotype was observed many times. Antigen unknown. V lost 6 bases to trimming and J lost 4 bases; unmatched junction nucleotides: 11. CDR1 and CDR2 from the germline V gene are MDHEN and SYDVKM. The CDR3 is made up of 16 amino acids. The chain recombines TRBV28 with TRBJ1-3; 8 bases agree with TRBD1. The input for sequencing was CD8+ T cells sorted from PBMCs, taken 5 days after the yellow fever booster vaccination. The receptor was isolated from a man aged 30-40 years who received the YFV17D yellow fever vaccine. CDR3 DNA sequence: TGTGCCAGCAGCGACCCCGGACAGGGATCCGGAAACACCATATATTTT. As protein: CASSDPGQGSGNTIYF.